These 18 T cell receptor beta chains were sequenced from one sample in a study of T-cell reconstitution after alpha-beta-depleted transplantation in children. Unique molecular identifiers were incorporated when the TCRbeta library was constructed. Using its own MiXCR run on the PCR reads, TCRdb lists one record per CDR3 protein. This sample has under 300,000 distinct CDR3 sequences; 9.7% occur once, and the top ten carry approximately 5.4%. The source was PBMCs from the stem cell graft donor, collected from the stem cell graft. The receptors shown here come from a human donor who donated a stem cell graft to a child with SCID.

This clonotype was detected ten times or more. The chain is built from TRBV5-1 and TRBJ2-1; 10 positions match TRBD2. Germline trimming cut 3 bases from V and 5 bases from J; bases unmatched to any gene: 2. Germline values: CDR1 SGHRS, CDR2 YFSETQ. The CDR3 contains 14 residues. The CDR3 nucleotides read TGCGCCAGCAGCTACCTAGCGGGAGACAATGAGCAGTTCTTC. Residues: CASSYLAGDNEQFF. The full variable domain, its missing parts supplied by reference TRBV5-1 and TRBJ2-1, is KAGVTQTPRYLIKTRGQQVTLSCSPISGHRSVSWYQQTPGQGLQFLFEYFSETQRNKGNFPGRFSGRQFSNSRSEMNVSTLELGDSALYLCASSYLAGDNEQFFGPGTRLTVL.

The J gene is TRBJ1-5, the V gene TRBV29-1; no reliable D call. The CDR3 contains 13 residues. Trimming removed 4 bases at V and 0 bases at J, with 7 bases between. Per germline, CDR1 SQVTM and CDR2 ANQGSEA. CDR3 nucleotides: TGCAGCGTTGCTGGGAATAGCAATCAGCCCCAGCATTTT. This encodes CSVAGNSNQPQHF.

This clonotype was counted at least ten times. The chain carries TRBV5-1 and TRBJ2-1; D unclear. CDR1 and CDR2 from the germline V gene are SGHRS and YFSETQ. The CDR3 spans 17 residues. V was clipped by 7 bases and J by 5 bases, with 25 bases between them. As DNA, the CDR3 is TGCGCCAGCTCTCCATATTACGGTCCTTCGGGTGACAATGAGCAGTTCTTC. This encodes CASSPYYGPSGDNEQFF.

This clonotype was detected ten times or more. V is TRBV3-1 and J is TRBJ2-7, with D possibly TRBD1 on 5 matching bases. Per germline, CDR1 LGHDT and CDR2 YNNKEL (reference sequence). The CDR3 covers 11 residues. V was trimmed by 5 bases and J by 7 bases, leaving 9 bases between them. The CDR3 sequence: CASSTQGEQYF. DNA of the CDR3: TGTGCCAGCAGCACCCAGGGAGAGCAGTACTTC.

This clonotype was detected many times. The chain joins TRBV20-1 to TRBJ2-3; D ambiguous. This CDR3 is 13 amino acids long. The germline V and J ends were trimmed by 0 bases and 6 bases, with 10 bases remaining between them. CDR1 and CDR2 from the germline V gene are DFQATT and SNEGSKA (reference sequence). The CDR3 protein is CSAREPRSDTQYF. The CDR3 DNA follows: TGCAGTGCTAGAGAGCCTAGGTCGGATACGCAGTATTTT.

This clonotype has a count of ten or more. V is TRBV20-1 and J is TRBJ2-3; a possible D gene is TRBD2 (6 bases). CDR1 and CDR2 (germline): DFQATT, SNEGSKA (reference sequence). The CDR3 loop spans 13 amino acids. V lost 5 bases and J 4 bases, leaving 13 bases between the germline ends. This CDR3 reads CSAPWTTADTQYF. CDR3 DNA sequence: TGCAGTGCTCCCTGGACTACAGCAGATACGCAGTATTTT.

This clonotype was seen a few times. This CDR3 reads CASSQGTGERYEQYF. DNA for the CDR3: TGTGCCAGCAGCCAAGGGACAGGGGAAAGATACGAGCAGTACTTC. The V and J genes are TRBV3-1 and TRBJ2-7; 9 bases map to TRBD1. CDR1 LGHDT and CDR2 YNNKEL come from the germline V gene (reference sequence). Germline trimming cut 1 base from V and 4 bases from J; bases unmatched to any gene: 5. The CDR3 consists of 15 residues.

In this sample, this clonotype turned up a few times. The chain links TRBV6-5 to TRBJ2-3, with 12 nucleotides matching TRBD2. V lost 4 bases and J lost 7; bases outside the gene matches: 9. CDR3 length equals 16 residues. The V gene's germline CDR1 is MNHEY and CDR2 SVGAGI. The CDR3 region has the DNA TGTGCCAGCAGTTCCGTACTAGCGGGGGGAGGTTATACGCAGTATTTT. Translated, it gives CASSSVLAGGGYTQYF.

CDR3 in amino acids: CSVLTGAYNEQFF. The CDR3 coding sequence is TGCAGCGTTTTGACTGGGGCCTACAATGAGCAGTTCTTC. V usage is TRBV29-1 and J usage is TRBJ2-1, with no clear D. Deletions cut 5 bases from V and 2 bases from J, with 10 bases between. The CDR3 spans 13 residues. The germline gives CDR1 SQVTM, CDR2 ANQGSEA.

The sample holds many counts of this clonotype. The rearrangement joins TRBV10-3 to TRBJ2-7; D is perhaps TRBD2 (6 bases). Deletions cut 7 bases from V and 0 bases from J, with 13 bases between. CDR1 and CDR2 (germline): ENHRY, SYGVKD. The CDR3 is made up of 14 amino acids. The CDR3 protein is CAIKAHGSSYEQYF. CDR3 DNA: TGTGCCATCAAGGCTCACGGGAGCTCCTACGAGCAGTACTTC.

This clonotype was seen many times. V is TRBV20-1 and J is TRBJ1-6; perhaps TRBD1 as D (5 bases). The V end lost 4 bases, the J end lost 7 bases, and 14 bases lay between the germline ends. The length of the CDR3 is 14 residues. Germline-derived CDR1 and CDR2 are DFQATT and SNEGSKA (reference sequence). The CDR3 loop reads CSAMSRAINSPLHF. The CDR3 nucleotides read TGCAGTGCTATGTCCAGGGCCATAAATTCACCCCTCCACTTT.

The rearrangement links TRBV7-2 to TRBJ1-6, with 9 bases lining up with TRBD1. Germline lookup yields CDR1 SGHTA and CDR2 FQGNSA. This CDR3 region has 16 residues. Trimming removed 6 bases from V and 12 bases from J; junction bases left unmatched: 15. The chain's CDR3 is CASSFRLGQGLGPLHF. The DNA of the CDR3 is TGTGCCAGCAGTTTCCGCCTGGGACAGGGCCTGGGACCCCTCCACTTT.

This clonotype was detected many times. The rearrangement joins TRBV5-5 to TRBJ2-3; 9 nucleotides match TRBD2. Germline lookup yields CDR1 SGHKS and CDR2 YYEKEE (reference sequence). V shed 3 bases and J 1 base; nucleotides not matched to a gene: 6. The CDR3 has 16 residues. CDR3 loop: CASSYLAGARTDTQYF. DNA of the CDR3: TGTGCCAGCAGCTACTTAGCGGGAGCCCGCACAGATACGCAGTATTTT. Drawing the rest from reference TRBV5-5 and TRBJ2-3, the complete variable domain is DAGVTQSPTHLIKTRGQQVTLRCSPISGHKSVSWYQQVLGQGPQFIFQYYEKEERGRGNFPDRFSARQFPNYSSELNVNALLLGDSALYLCASSYLAGARTDTQYFGPGTRLTVL.

This clonotype showed up many times. V is TRBV2 and J is TRBJ2-7, with D maybe TRBD1 (6 bases). This CDR3 region has 13 residues. Germline V gene data show CDR1 as SNHLY and CDR2 as FYNNEI. V was trimmed by 4 bases and J by 7 bases, leaving 14 bases between them. The CDR3 DNA is TGTGCCAGCAGTGCGCTTCAGGGGCGAGAGCAGTACTTC. Protein: CASSALQGREQYF.

This clonotype was detected ten times or more. The V gene is TRBV4-3, the J gene TRBJ1-2; D call uncertain. CDR1 and CDR2 (germline): LGHNA, YSLEER. The CDR3 totals 14 residues. V shed 0 bases and J shed 5 bases, with 10 bases lying between them. CDR3 in DNA: TGCGCCAGCAGCCAAGACCCCCCAAGATATGGCTACACCTTC. This sequence encodes CASSQDPPRYGYTF.

This clonotype was counted at least ten times. The gene calls are TRBV6-1 and TRBJ1-2; TRBD1 aligns across 8 bases. The CDR3 contains 18 residues. V lost 6 bases, J lost 3 bases, and 18 bases stayed unmatched. From germline, CDR1 is MNHNS and CDR2 SASEGT. The CDR3 spells CASSLFPGTGTIHYGYTF. The DNA for the CDR3 is TGTGCCAGCAGCTTGTTCCCCGGGACAGGAACGATTCACTATGGCTACACCTTC.

This clonotype appeared many times. CDR3 region: CASSQQGPMINEKLFF. Here the CDR3 DNA reads TGTGCCAGCAGCCAGCAGGGACCGATGATTAATGAAAAACTGTTTTTT. The V and J genes are TRBV2 and TRBJ1-4; D is perhaps TRBD1 (5 bases). Germline V gene data show CDR1 as SNHLY and CDR2 as FYNNEI. This CDR3 spans 16 amino acids. V was shortened by 6 bases and J by 4 bases, with 18 bases between the two germline ends.

This clonotype has more than one count but fewer than ten. The rearrangement joins TRBV4-2 to TRBJ1-2; the D gene is possibly TRBD1 (6 bases). CDR3 length equals 15 residues. V lost 0 bases to trimming and J lost 5 bases, with 13 bases between them. Germline-derived CDR1 and CDR2 are LGHNA and YNFKEQ. DNA for the CDR3: TGTGCCAGCAGCCAAGATTGGGGGGGCGGTTATGGCTACACCTTC. Translation gives CASSQDWGGGYGYTF.